This TCR beta chain is from a study of prognosis after radiotherapy for stage I lung cancer. As for the study in general: Stereotactic body radiotherapy was never combined with concurrent therapy in any patient.

This clonotype was seen at least ten times. From genomic DNA, TCR beta CDR3 was amplified by two-round multiplex PCR. The first round of PCR was done with primers that matched each TRBV and TRBJ gene. One entry per CDR3 protein, called by TCRdb with MiXCR from the multiplex PCR reads. The sample has approximately 30,000 distinct CDR3 sequences; 25% to 35% are singletons. The CDR3 is made up of 15 amino acids. Germline loops: CDR1 SGHVS, CDR2 FNYEAQ. The trim removed 1 base at V and 5 bases at J, leaving 6 bases unmatched. The sequence was obtained from a donor aged 50 or older with non-small cell lung cancer. The chain joins TRBV7-6 to TRBJ2-7, with TRBD2 matching over 9 bases. This sample comprised PBMCs, obtained before or after stereotactic body radiation therapy (not recorded which). CDR3 sequence reads: CASSLGLAALNEQYF. As DNA, the CDR3 is TGTGCCAGCAGCTTAGGACTAGCGGCTCTTAACGAGCAGTACTTC.